This T cell receptor (beta chain) was identified during a study of cytomegalovirus exposure and HLA in healthy donors. Study overall: The study placed less than 90% of its approximately 400 genotyped donors in the Caucasian-associated ancestry cluster. Study results and limitations: Cytomegalovirus status was reportedly diagnosed by the classifier with high specificity and sensitivity. A later analysis showed that HLA-associated TCR beta chains had undergone more clonal expansion than equally common others.

CDR3 length equals 13 residues. V was trimmed by 6 bases and J by 6 bases, leaving 14 bases between them. CDR1 is SEHNR, CDR2 FQNEAQ, per germline (reference sequence). A word on this clone: Its target is unknown.

With 60 Vbeta and 13 Jbeta primers, the PCR was carried out. Only in-frame clones appear in the TCRdb table, and some are missing; sequencing was by immunoSEQ multiplex PCR. The table has about 160,000 clones, approximately 80% seen once. The TCR was taken from a middle-aged man in good health and CMV-seropositive. The sample comprised PBMCs. J is TRBJ1-1 and V is TRBV7-9, with D possibly being TRBD1 (6 bases). The CDR3 DNA follows: TGTGCCAGCAGAAGGGACCCAGGGGCTGAAGCTTTCTTT. Its protein is CASRRDPGAEAFF.